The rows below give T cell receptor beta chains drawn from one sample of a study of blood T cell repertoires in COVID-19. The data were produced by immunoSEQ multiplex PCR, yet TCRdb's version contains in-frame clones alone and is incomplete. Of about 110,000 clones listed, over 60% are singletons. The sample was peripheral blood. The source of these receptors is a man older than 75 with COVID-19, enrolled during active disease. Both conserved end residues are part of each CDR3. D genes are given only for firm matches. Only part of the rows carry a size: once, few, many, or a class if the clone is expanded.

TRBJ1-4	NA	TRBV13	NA	CASSLDNPRASGEKLFF	TGTGCCAGCAGCTTAGACAACCCCAGGGCAAGTGGTGAAAAACTGTTTTTT
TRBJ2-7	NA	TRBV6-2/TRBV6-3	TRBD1	CASSSRRQGLYEQYF	TGTGCCAGCAGTTCCCGGAGACAGGGCCTCTACGAGCAGTACTTC
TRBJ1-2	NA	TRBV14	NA	CASSQGGRVDGYTF	TGTGCCAGCAGCCAAGGAGGCAGGGTGGATGGCTACACCTTC
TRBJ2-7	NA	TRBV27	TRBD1	CASSSPQGANSYEQYF	TGTGCCAGCAGTTCCCCTCAGGGGGCGAACTCCTACGAGCAGTACTTC
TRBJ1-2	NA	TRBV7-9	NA	CASSLEGDYGYTF	TGTGCCAGCAGCTTAGAAGGGGACTATGGCTACACCTTC
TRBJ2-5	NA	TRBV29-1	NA	CSVRRAGETQYF	TGCAGCGTTCGGAGGGCCGGGGAGACCCAGTACTTC
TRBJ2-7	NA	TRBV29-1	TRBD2	CSVTGTSGSYEQYF	TGCAGCGTTACCGGGACTAGCGGTTCCTACGAGCAGTACTTC
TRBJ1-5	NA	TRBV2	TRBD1	CASTGTAYSNQPQHF	TGTGCCAGTACCGGGACAGCCTATAGCAATCAGCCCCAGCATTTT
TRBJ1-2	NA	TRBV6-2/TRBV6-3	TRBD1	CASSSYRDSLTDLALYGYTF	TGTGCCAGCAGTTCTTACCGGGACAGCCTAACTGACCTTGCTCTCTATGGCTACACCTTC
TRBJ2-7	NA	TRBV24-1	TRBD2	CATSDSKSGRALGEQYF	TGTGCCACCAGTGATTCCAAAAGCGGGAGGGCCCTCGGAGAGCAGTACTTC
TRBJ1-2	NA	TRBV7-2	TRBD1	CASSIGTGVANYGYTF	TGTGCCAGCAGCATCGGGACAGGGGTTGCTAACTATGGCTACACCTTC
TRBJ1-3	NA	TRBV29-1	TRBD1	CSGTRDSSGNTIYF	TGCAGCGGGACCCGGGACAGCTCTGGAAACACCATATATTTT
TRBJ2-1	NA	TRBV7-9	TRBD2	CASSLGAGGPSPEQFF	TGTGCCAGCAGCTTAGGGGCGGGAGGACCCTCTCCTGAGCAGTTCTTC
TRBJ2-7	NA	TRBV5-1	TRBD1	CASSPGQGAREQYF	TGCGCCAGCAGCCCCGGACAGGGGGCTCGGGAGCAGTACTTC
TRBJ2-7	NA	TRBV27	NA	CASSSLGGVKLKDLYEQYF	TGTGCCAGCAGTTCCCTAGGAGGGGTAAAGCTGAAAGACCTATACGAGCAGTACTTC
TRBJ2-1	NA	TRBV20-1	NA	CSARRRNEQFF	TGCAGTGCTCGCAGGCGCAATGAGCAGTTCTTC
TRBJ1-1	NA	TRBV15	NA	CATSTRAQGTEAFF	TGTGCCACCAGCACCAGGGCCCAGGGGACTGAAGCTTTCTTT
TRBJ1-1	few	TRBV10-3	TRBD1	CAISEPPGQGELRTEAFF	TGTGCCATCAGTGAGCCCCCGGGACAGGGCGAACTGAGGACTGAAGCTTTCTTT
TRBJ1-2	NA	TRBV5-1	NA	CASSSQAAYGYTF	TGCGCCAGCAGCTCACAGGCGGCCTATGGCTACACCTTC
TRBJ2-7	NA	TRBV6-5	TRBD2	CASSSTSGSYEQYF	TGTGCCAGCAGTAGTACTAGCGGGAGTTACGAGCAGTACTTC
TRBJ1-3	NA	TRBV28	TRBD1	CASSPHTGEDGNTIYF	TGTGCCAGCAGTCCACACACAGGGGAGGATGGAAACACCATATATTTT
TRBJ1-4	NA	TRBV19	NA	CASHPKSVNEKLFF	TGTGCCAGTCACCCGAAGTCGGTTAATGAAAAACTGTTTTTT
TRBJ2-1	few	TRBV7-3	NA	CASSLGQNNEQFF	TGTGCCAGCAGCTTAGGGCAGAACAATGAGCAGTTCTTC
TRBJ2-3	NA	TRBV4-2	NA	CASSQEGGRGSTDTQYF	TGTGCCAGCAGCCAAGAAGGAGGTCGCGGGTCAACAGATACGCAGTATTTT
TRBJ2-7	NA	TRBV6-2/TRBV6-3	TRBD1	CASSYYGQGSYEQYF	TGTGCCAGCAGTTACTATGGACAGGGGTCCTACGAGCAGTACTTC
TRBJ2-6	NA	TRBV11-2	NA	CASSRTRSGANVLTF	TGTGCCAGCAGTAGGACACGCTCTGGGGCCAACGTCCTGACTTTC
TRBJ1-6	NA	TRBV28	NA	CASSLGTPGGSPLHF	TGTGCCAGCAGTCTAGGGACCCCCGGGGGTTCACCCCTCCACTTT